This T cell receptor (beta chain) is drawn from a study of OX40 agonist ivuxolimab in advanced cancers. General study results and limits: Both blood CD4+ and CD8+ T cells showed clonal growth by week 6 at 0.1 to 3.0 mg/kg.

The assay was immunoSEQ multiplex PCR, and TCRdb's table has in-frame clones only and misses some. The table includes about 64,000 clones, approximately 90% detected once. The CDR3 runs 18 residues. As to this clone: As yet, its antigen is unknown.

Peripheral blood came from all dose cohorts at three timepoints. The source is an adult with an advanced solid tumor such as melanoma, head and neck, liver or kidney cancer. The chain joins TRBV21-1 to TRBJ1-1. TRBV21-1 is described as a pseudogene. Here the sequenced sample was CD4+ or CD8+ T cells sorted from blood, taken in a trial of the OX40 agonist ivuxolimab. CDR3 nucleotide sequence: TGTGCCAGCAGCAAGACGGCCTTCTCAGGAGGCCGGGACACTGAAGCTTTCTTT. Translating it yields CASSKTAFSGGRDTEAFF.